This T cell receptor (beta chain) was found in a study of blood T cell repertoires in COVID-19. The method was immunoSEQ multiplex PCR; TCRdb's version includes in-frame clones alone and lacks a portion of them. This table holds approximately 140,000 clones, roughly 87% found once. The germline gives CDR1 SGHDT, CDR2 YYEEEE. V was trimmed by 5 bases and J by 5 bases, leaving 17 bases between them. This CDR3 region has 14 residues. This clonotype was sampled from a woman aged 55-75 years with active or convalescent COVID-19. The chain has TRBV5-6 and TRBJ2-7; tentative D call: TRBD1 (6 bases). Sequences were obtained from peripheral blood. This CDR3 reads CASRYNDRKHEQYF. For the CDR3, the DNA is TGTGCCAGCAGGTACAACGACAGGAAACACGAGCAGTACTTC.